These 18 T cell receptor beta chains were all obtained from the same sample, sequenced in a study of T cell responses to AZD1222 COVID-19 vaccine. Repertoires were generated with immunoSEQ multiplex PCR, while TCRdb's copy carries only in-frame clones and drops some. The data hold roughly 120,000 clones, with around 87% observed a single time. The source was peripheral blood, collected 28 days after the second AZD1222 dose. All receptors derive from an adult who received the AZD1222 COVID-19 vaccine.

The J gene is TRBJ2-2, the V gene TRBV3-1 (or the pseudogene TRBV3-2); perhaps TRBD1 as D (5 bases). This CDR3 is built from 17 residues. Trimming removed 0 bases at V and 4 bases at J, with 15 bases between. Germline V lookup: CDR1 LGHDT, CDR2 YNNKEL (reference sequence). The CDR3 DNA is TGTGCCAGCAGCCAAGATAGGACAATCCTGGGCACCGGGGAGCTGTTTTTT. Translation gives CASSQDRTILGTGELFF.

V usage is TRBV18 and J usage is TRBJ1-1; 11 bases are shared with TRBD1. The ends lost 4 bases at V and 5 bases at J; junction bases unmatched: 3. Germline V CDR1 and CDR2: KGHSH, LQKENI. This CDR3 is built from 14 residues. The DNA for the CDR3 is TGTGCCAGCTCACGCGGACAGGGGGCAACTGAAGCTTTCTTT. Protein: CASSRGQGATEAFF.

The CDR3 loop reads CASSPPSSGANVLTF. The DNA of the CDR3 is TGTGCCAGCTCACCCCCTTCTTCTGGGGCCAACGTCCTGACTTTC. The chain joins TRBV18 to TRBJ2-6; no reliable D call. Trimming removed 3 bases at V and 1 base at J, with 7 bases between. CDR3 length: 15 amino acids. Germline CDR1 KGHSH, CDR2 LQKENI. The full variable domain, its missing parts supplied by reference TRBV18 and TRBJ2-6, is NAGVMQNPRHLVRRRGQEARLRCSPMKGHSHVYWYRQLPEEGLKFMVYLQKENIIDESGMPKERFSAEFPKEGPSILRIQQVVRGDSAAYFCASSPPSSGANVLTFGAGSRLTVL.

This rearrangement joins TRBV7-9 to TRBJ2-7; TRBD1 matches 9 bases. Trimming took 6 bases from V and 6 from J; bases not matched to a gene: 12. The CDR3 is made up of 15 amino acids. Germline CDR1 and CDR2: SEHNR and FQNEAQ (reference sequence). CDR3 DNA sequence: TGTGCCAGCAGTGAGCACAGGGGGCGCGAGGGCGAGCAGTACTTC. Translated: CASSEHRGREGEQYF. The variable domain in full, completed from reference TRBV7-9 and TRBJ2-7, reads DTGVSQNPRHKITKRGQNVTFRCDPISEHNRLYWYRQTLGQGPEFLTYFQNEAQLEKSRLLSDRFSAERPKGSFSTLEIQRTEQGDSAMYLCASSEHRGREGEQYFGPGTRLTVT.

The chain recombines TRBV7-3 with TRBJ2-1; 11 nucleotides match TRBD2. The CDR3 runs 15 residues. Germline V gives CDR1 SGHTA, CDR2 FQGTGA. After removal of 2 bases from V and 5 bases from J, the junction contained 2 bases not matched to a gene. Here the CDR3 reads CASSLLAGGNNEQFF. The CDR3 DNA sequence: TGTGCCAGCAGCTTACTAGCGGGGGGAAACAATGAGCAGTTCTTC.

This clone was seen a single time. The rearrangement links TRBV4-2 to TRBJ2-1, with D possibly matching TRBD1 (7 bases). The CDR3 length is 17 residues. Germline V gives CDR1 LGHNA, CDR2 YNFKEQ. The V end lost 4 bases, the J end lost 6 bases, and 22 bases lay between the germline ends. This chain's CDR3 is CASSLSGGGQTSNEQFF. DNA for the CDR3: TGTGCCAGCAGCCTCTCTGGAGGGGGACAGACTTCCAATGAGCAGTTCTTC.

The chain couples TRBV5-4 to TRBJ1-1; 7 bases match TRBD1. This CDR3 is built from 13 residues. Germline V gene lookup returns CDR1 SGHNT and CDR2 YYREEE (reference sequence). V shed 4 bases, J shed 6 bases, and the junction held 6 bases outside the gene matches. For the CDR3, the DNA is TGTGCCAGCAGCCCCACAGGGGTCCCTGAAGCTTTCTTT. This codes for CASSPTGVPEAFF. Supplemented by reference TRBV5-4 and TRBJ1-1, the full variable domain reads ETGVTQSPTHLIKTRGQQVTLRCSSQSGHNTVSWYQQALGQGPQFIFQYYREEENGRGNFPPRFSGLQFPNYSSELNVNALELDDSALYLCASSPTGVPEAFFGQGTRLTVV.

This chain uses TRBV11-2 with TRBJ2-3; tentatively, D is TRBD1 or TRBD2 (5 bases each). The germline V and J ends were trimmed by 4 bases and 0 bases, with 11 bases remaining between them. The CDR3 is made up of 15 amino acids. Germline CDR1 and CDR2: SGHAT and FQNNGV. For the CDR3, the DNA is TGTGCCAGCAGCTCCGGGACGAGAAGCACAGATACGCAGTATTTT. It codes for CASSSGTRSTDTQYF. Together with reference TRBV11-2 and TRBJ2-3, the CDR3 gives the full variable domain: EAGVAQSPRYKIIEKRQSVAFWCNPISGHATLYWYQQILGQGPKLLIQFQNNGVVDDSQLPKDRFSAERLKGVDSTLKIQPAKLEDSAVYLCASSSGTRSTDTQYFGPGTRLTVL.

V and J are TRBV28 and TRBJ2-7; 7 nucleotides agree with TRBD1. Trimming cost V 3 bases and J 6 bases; bases outside gene matches: 2. Germline CDR1 MDHEN, CDR2 SYDVKM. This CDR3 has 12 residues. The CDR3 sequence: CASSLTGIEQYF. CDR3 DNA sequence: TGTGCCAGCAGTTTGACAGGGATCGAGCAGTACTTC.

V gene TRBV11-2 combines with J gene TRBJ2-1; D is uncertain. V was pared by 5 bases and J by 6 bases, with 8 bases between. CDR1 SGHAT and CDR2 FQNNGV come from the germline V gene. The CDR3 consists of 12 residues. The CDR3 region has the DNA TGTGCCAGCAGCCAGGCCAGCAATGAGCAGTTCTTC. Its protein is CASSQASNEQFF. The full variable domain, completed using reference TRBV11-2 and TRBJ2-1, is EAGVAQSPRYKIIEKRQSVAFWCNPISGHATLYWYQQILGQGPKLLIQFQNNGVVDDSQLPKDRFSAERLKGVDSTLKIQPAKLEDSAVYLCASSQASNEQFFGPGTRLTVL.

J is TRBJ1-1 and V is TRBV5-6; unclear D gene. This CDR3 spans 16 amino acids. Germline CDR1 reads SGHDT; CDR2 reads YYEEEE. The V and J ends lost 4 bases and 3 bases respectively, with 19 bases between them. The CDR3, as DNA: TGTGCCAGCAGCCCCCGGGGAGGAGGAAGGGACACTGAAGCTTTCTTT. Protein: CASSPRGGGRDTEAFF.

The V gene is TRBV6-1, the J gene TRBJ2-6; D unresolved. The V gene's germline CDR1 is MNHNS and CDR2 SASEGT. The V end was cut by 2 bases, the J end by 0 bases, with 5 bases between. The CDR3 length is 15 residues. In nucleotides, the CDR3 is TGTGCCAGCAGTGAAAGTGGCTCTGGGGCCAACGTCCTGACTTTC. Translating it yields CASSESGSGANVLTF.

In its sample, this clone was seen once. This sequence joins TRBV6-2 or TRBV6-3 and TRBJ1-1; TRBD1 is a possible D gene (5 bases). The CDR3 covers 11 residues. Germline-derived CDR1 and CDR2 are MNHEY and SVGEGT. Trimming cost V 2 bases and J 12 bases, with 10 bases left between them. This chain's CDR3 is CASSYAGRTFF. CDR3 coding DNA: TGTGCCAGCAGTTACGCAGGGAGAACTTTCTTT.

The chain couples TRBV3-1 (or the pseudogene TRBV3-2) to TRBJ1-3, with D maybe TRBD1 (5 bases). The CDR3 is 16 amino acids. Trimming shortened V by 4 bases and J by 2 bases, and 15 bases separated the two germline ends. Germline CDR1 and CDR2: LGHDT and YNNKEL (reference sequence). This CDR3 reads CASSPLAGGTGNTIYF. The DNA for the CDR3 is TGTGCCAGCAGCCCCCTAGCTGGGGGGACTGGAAACACCATATATTTT.

The chain has TRBV15 and TRBJ2-7, with a weak D call TRBD1 (6 bases). CDR3 length: 14 residues. Germline values: CDR1 LNHNV, CDR2 YYDKDF (reference sequence). Trimming cost V 5 bases and J 2 bases, with 13 bases left between them. The CDR3: CATSYGQLTYEQYF. CDR3 sequence (DNA): TGTGCCACCAGCTACGGACAGCTGACCTACGAGCAGTACTTC. Filled out from reference TRBV15 and TRBJ2-7, the complete variable domain reads DAMVIQNPRYQVTQFGKPVTLSCSQTLNHNVMYWYQQKSSQAPKLLFHYYDKDFNNEADTPDNFQSRRPNTSFCFLDIRSPGLGDTAMYLCATSYGQLTYEQYFGPGTRLTVT.

The chain is built from TRBV5-1 and TRBJ2-5; no firm D call. The CDR3 contains 15 residues. Trimming removed 0 bases from V and 5 bases from J, with 14 bases in between. Looked up from germline, CDR1 is SGHRS and CDR2 is YFSETQ. CDR3 loop: CASSLEGLDGETQYF. CDR3 bases: TGCGCCAGCAGCTTGGAAGGGCTAGATGGGGAGACCCAGTACTTC.

The chain recombines TRBV3-1 (or the pseudogene TRBV3-2) with TRBJ2-1; 7 positions match TRBD2. V was pared by 0 bases and J by 4 bases, with 3 bases of the junction left unmatched. CDR1 and CDR2 from the germline V gene are LGHDT and YNNKEL (reference sequence). The CDR3 sequence is 15 residues long. The CDR3 region has the DNA TGTGCCAGCAGCCAAGATTGGGGGGGATACAATGAGCAGTTCTTC. Residues: CASSQDWGGYNEQFF.

J is TRBJ2-4 and V is TRBV5-1, with 14 positions matching TRBD2. Germline values: CDR1 SGHRS, CDR2 YFSETQ. This CDR3 has 16 residues. V was clipped by 3 bases and J by 7 bases; unmatched bases: 6. The CDR3 loop reads CASSSGGLAGGNIQYF. The CDR3 DNA follows: TGCGCCAGCAGCTCCGGAGGACTAGCGGGGGGTAACATTCAGTACTTC.